These 16 T cell receptor beta chains were sequenced from one sample in a study of cytomegalovirus exposure and HLA in healthy donors. Amplification used 60 Vbeta primers and 13 Jbeta primers. Data came from immunoSEQ multiplex PCR; TCRdb stores just in-frame clones and leaves some out. The table lists around 200,000 clones, around 85% of them singletons. Material for sequencing was PBMCs. The source is a woman between 45 and 60 years old in good health and CMV-seronegative.

This chain uses TRBV28 with TRBJ2-7; 7 bases are a match to TRBD2. The CDR3 length is 14 residues. The junction had 8 bases not matched to a gene; V was cut back by 7 bases and J by 2 bases. Germline V gives CDR1 MDHEN, CDR2 SYDVKM. The CDR3 DNA sequence: TGTGCCAGCACCCCCCCGGGGGGTCCCTACGAGCAGTACTTC. It yields the protein CASTPPGGPYEQYF.

The CDR3, as DNA: TGTGCCACCGCAGACCAGGGCGATGAGCAGTTCTTC. It yields the protein CATADQGDEQFF. This rearrangement joins TRBV10-3 to TRBJ2-1; weak D call: TRBD1 (5 bases). Germline CDR1 and CDR2: ENHRY and SYGVKD. This CDR3 is 12 amino acids long. V lost 10 bases and J lost 8, with 15 bases in between.

CDR3 in DNA: TGCGCCAGCAGCCAAGAAGGGAGGGCCTCCTCCTACAATGAGCAGTTCTTC. This codes for CASSQEGRASSYNEQFF. The chain combines TRBV4-1 with TRBJ2-1, with 7 bases fitting TRBD2. Germline-derived CDR1 and CDR2 are MGHRA and YSYEKL. The CDR3 covers 17 residues. V lost 0 bases to trimming and J lost 0 bases; unmatched junction nucleotides: 5.

On this clone itself: Other DNA sequences in this sample translate to the same CDR3. The rearrangement uses TRBV10-2 and TRBJ2-7; TRBD2 aligns across 13 bases. Germline lookup yields CDR1 WSHSY and CDR2 SAAADI. Trimming at V came to 4 bases and at J to 3 bases, leaving 0 bases not matched to a gene. The CDR3 contains 14 residues. Here the CDR3 DNA reads TGCGCCAGCAGTGGACTAGCGGGAGGCTACGAGCAGTACTTC. Translating gives CASSGLAGGYEQYF.

The chain employs TRBV10-2 and TRBJ2-4; 15 nucleotides match TRBD2. The V and J ends lost 5 bases and 0 bases, in that order; junction bases with no gene match: 11. CDR3 length: 20 residues. CDR1 is WSHSY, CDR2 SAAADI, per germline. This CDR3 is CASSPLGLAGGGLAKNIQYF. CDR3 coding DNA: TGCGCCAGCAGTCCCCTCGGACTAGCGGGAGGGGGGTTAGCCAAAAACATTCAGTACTTC.

The V gene is TRBV7-9, the J gene TRBJ1-2; 11 bases match TRBD1. After removal of 3 bases from V and 5 bases from J, the junction contained 5 bases not matched to a gene. This CDR3 region has 15 residues. Germline loops: CDR1 SEHNR, CDR2 FQNEAQ (reference sequence). The CDR3 DNA is TGTGCCAGCAGCTTCCGGGACAGGGGGGTTTATGGCTACACCTTC. It is translated as CASSFRDRGVYGYTF.

The chain's CDR3 is CASSPVGGTGGNEQYF. The CDR3 coding sequence is TGCGCCAGCAGCCCGGTTGGGGGGACAGGGGGCAACGAGCAGTACTTC. The rearrangement joins TRBV5-1 to TRBJ2-7; 12 nucleotides agree with TRBD1. Germline lookup yields CDR1 SGHRS and CDR2 YFSETQ. V was clipped by 4 bases and J by 5 bases; unmatched bases: 10. The CDR3 sequence is 16 residues long.

The chain is built from TRBV7-9 and TRBJ2-7, with 12 bases fitting TRBD2. The CDR3 spans 15 residues. CDR1 is SEHNR and CDR2 is FQNEAQ in the germline V gene (reference sequence). With V trimmed by 2 bases and J by 6 bases, 5 bases remained unmatched. This chain's CDR3 is CASSLLTSGSSEQYF. For the CDR3, the DNA is TGTGCCAGCAGCTTATTGACTAGCGGGAGCTCCGAGCAGTACTTC.

DNA of the CDR3: TGCAGTGCCGGAGCAGGGGAGACCCAGTACTTC. This gives the protein CSAGAGETQYF. The chain carries TRBV20-1 and TRBJ2-5; possibly TRBD1 for D (5 bases). The CDR3 is made up of 11 amino acids. CDR1 and CDR2 from the germline V gene are DFQATT and SNEGSKA (reference sequence). Trimming left V 6 bases short and J 5 bases short, with 10 bases between.

This clone was detected once. This chain joins TRBV19 and TRBJ2-7, with a tentative D call TRBD2 (7 bases). The germline V and J ends were trimmed by 7 bases and 3 bases, with 19 bases remaining between them. This CDR3 has 15 residues. Germline CDR1 is LNHDA and CDR2 is SQIVND (reference sequence). The CDR3 nucleotides are TGTGCCAGTACCCCCCAAGGGGGAGGGGGCTACGAGCAGTACTTC. This encodes CASTPQGGGGYEQYF.

This sequence joins TRBV15 and TRBJ1-1; maybe TRBD1 (6 bases). The germline V gene has CDR1 LNHNV and CDR2 YYDKDF (reference sequence). CDR3 size: 17 residues. The V and J ends lost 5 bases and 0 bases respectively, with 19 bases between them. CDR3 coding DNA: TGTGCCACCAGCGAAAGACGGAGGACAGCGATGAACACTGAAGCTTTCTTT. As protein: CATSERRRTAMNTEAFF.

The gene calls are TRBV6-5 and TRBJ2-1; TRBD2 matches at 8 bases. This CDR3 comprises 15 residues. The germline V gene encodes CDR1 MNHEY and CDR2 SVGAGI. The V segment lost 4 bases and the J segment 4 bases; nucleotides outside the gene matches: 6. This chain's CDR3 is CASSSTSEPYNEQFF. The CDR3 nucleotides are TGTGCCAGCAGTTCGACTAGCGAACCTTACAATGAGCAGTTCTTC.

In DNA, the CDR3 is TGTGCCAGCAGCCCGACAGACACTGAAGCTTTCTTT. It codes for CASSPTDTEAFF. This rearrangement joins TRBV7-9 to TRBJ1-1, with D possibly matching TRBD1 (5 bases). The CDR3 has 12 amino acids. V was shortened by 5 bases and J by 3 bases, with 7 bases between the two germline ends. The germline CDR1 and CDR2 sequences are SEHNR and FQNEAQ (reference sequence).

This clone has a handful of counts. This chain joins TRBV28 and TRBJ1-1, with 7 nucleotides matching TRBD1. Germline lookup yields CDR1 MDHEN and CDR2 SYDVKM. After removal of 7 bases from V and 4 bases from J, the junction contained 12 bases not matched to a gene. The CDR3 length is 15 residues. The CDR3 DNA reads as TGTGCCAGCATCACGCAGGGGGGCAGCGGCACTGAAGCTTTCTTT. Its protein is CASITQGGSGTEAFF.

The chain joins TRBV5-1 to TRBJ2-1, with 9 bases that match TRBD2. The CDR3 totals 17 residues. Germline-derived CDR1 and CDR2 are SGHRS and YFSETQ. The V and J ends lost 0 bases and 7 bases, in that order; junction bases with no gene match: 11. CDR3: CASSLDPAGGGRNEQFF. As DNA, the CDR3 is TGCGCCAGCAGCTTGGATCCCGCGGGAGGGGGTCGAAATGAGCAGTTCTTC.

The genes are TRBV4-1 and TRBJ2-7, with 11 positions matching TRBD2. V dropped 5 bases and J dropped 6; count of bases not matched to a gene: 9. CDR1 MGHRA and CDR2 YSYEKL come from the germline V gene. This CDR3 comprises 15 residues. The CDR3 bases are TGCGCCAGCAGCATAAATAGCGGGAGGGCCTGCGAGCAGTACTTC. Translated, it gives CASSINSGRACEQYF.